These 9 T cell receptor beta chains share one sample of origin, sequenced in a study of blood T cell repertoires in COVID-19. Clones were sequenced by immunoSEQ multiplex PCR, and TCRdb holds only the in-frame ones, with some missing. Of roughly 290,000 clones listed, around nine tenths are singletons. The sequenced sample consisted of peripheral blood. These receptors originate from a woman in her twenties or thirties with COVID-19, enrolled during active disease.

The chain couples TRBV28 to TRBJ2-7; 8 nucleotides agree with TRBD2. The CDR3 totals 15 residues. Germline V gene sequence: CDR1 MDHEN, CDR2 SYDVKM. The trim removed 6 bases at V and 3 bases at J, leaving 10 bases unmatched. The CDR3 coding sequence is TGTGCCAGCAGGGGGGGGCTAGCGGGTCTCTACGAGCAGTACTTC. This gives the protein CASRGGLAGLYEQYF.

The chain links TRBV28 to TRBJ2-7, with 7 bases matching TRBD2. Germline lookup yields CDR1 MDHEN and CDR2 SYDVKM. The CDR3 has 12 residues. Trimming cost V 8 bases and J 6 bases; bases outside gene matches: 7. CDR3 protein: CASSRLAVEQYF. CDR3 coding DNA: TGTGCCAGCTCACGACTAGCTGTCGAGCAGTACTTC.

The V gene is TRBV11-3, the J gene TRBJ2-1; a possible D gene is TRBD2 (7 bases). Germline V gene data show CDR1 as SGHNT and CDR2 as YENEEA. The CDR3 runs 15 residues. The ends were cut back, 4 bases at V and 2 bases at J, with 12 bases in the middle. The CDR3 DNA is TGTGCCAGCAGCTCAAGGGGGGGCACCTACAATGAGCAGTTCTTC. Amino acid sequence: CASSSRGGTYNEQFF.

This clone was seen only a few times. The chain couples TRBV28 to TRBJ2-7; possibly TRBD2 for D (6 bases). Between the trimmed V and J ends, which lost 2 bases and 4 bases, there was a span of 24 bases. Germline loops: CDR1 MDHEN, CDR2 SYDVKM. The CDR3 totals 18 residues. DNA for the CDR3: TGTGCCAGCAGTTTAATGCGTCCCGGGACTCTCCTCCCTTACGAGCAGTACTTC. It specifies CASSLMRPGTLLPYEQYF.

The V gene is TRBV18, the J gene TRBJ1-3; D may be TRBD1 (6 bases). V lost 4 bases and J 0 bases, leaving 13 bases between the germline ends. In germline, CDR1 is KGHSH, CDR2 LQKENI. The CDR3 is made up of 16 amino acids. Here the CDR3 DNA reads TGTGCCAGCTCACTTCAGGGGATCATCTCTGGAAACACCATATATTTT. As protein: CASSLQGIISGNTIYF.

The genes are TRBV19 and TRBJ2-3; D not certain. Looked up from germline, CDR1 is LNHDA and CDR2 is SQIVND (reference sequence). The CDR3 contains 16 residues. Trimming shortened V by 5 bases and J by 0 bases, and 15 bases separated the two germline ends. The chain's CDR3 is CASSAPQLSSTDTQYF. In DNA, the CDR3 is TGTGCCAGTAGTGCGCCACAGCTATCTAGCACAGATACGCAGTATTTT.

This chain uses TRBV7-9 with TRBJ1-1; TRBD1 is a possible D gene (6 bases). Germline V gene sequence: CDR1 SEHNR, CDR2 FQNEAQ (reference sequence). This CDR3 has 14 residues. V gave up 2 bases and J gave up 6 bases, with 13 bases separating them. CDR3 nucleotide sequence: TGTGCCAGCAGCTTAATAGACAGGTTCTCTGAAGCTTTCTTT. The encoded protein is CASSLIDRFSEAFF.

In regard to this clone: The junction shows a germline mismatch at one end, possibly a read error. This chain joins TRBV6-5 and TRBJ1-1; TRBD1 aligns across 8 bases. This CDR3 spans 13 amino acids. The germline V gene has CDR1 MNHEY and CDR2 SVGAGI. The CDR3 here is CASSRQGPAWGIF. In nucleotides, the CDR3 is TGTGCCAGCAGTCGACAGGGGCCCGCCTGGGGAATCTTT.

V is TRBV5-1 and J is TRBJ1-1; D not certain. The CDR3 spans 12 residues. V lost 2 bases and J 6 bases, leaving 8 bases between the germline ends. Germline-derived CDR1 and CDR2 are SGHRS and YFSETQ. In nucleotides, the CDR3 is TGCGCCAGCAGCTTCGCAGAGGCTGAAGCTTTCTTT. As protein: CASSFAEAEAFF.